The rows below give T cell receptor beta chains drawn from one sample of a study of beta chain features in type 1 diabetes. TCRdb's copy holds only in-frame clones and misses some; the assay was immunoSEQ multiplex PCR. Of about 180,000 clones listed, approximately 7.8% are singletons. The sequencing sample was made of central memory CD4+ T cells from blood. The receptor source for this set is a woman aged 40 to 55 with type 1 diabetes. Both conserved end residues are part of each CDR3. The D gene is left open where the match is weak. Size is omitted from some rows. Given values are once, few, many or a class for expanded clones.

abundance	v_gene	d_gene	j_gene	CDR3nt	CDR3aa
-	TRBV7-6	-	TRBJ2-2	TGTGCCAGCAGCTTATTTTGGCAGGCGAACACCGGGGAGCTGTTTTTT	CASSLFWQANTGELFF
few	TRBV11-2	TRBD1	TRBJ2-1	TGTGCCAGCAGCTTAATACAGGGGGTGGATGAGCAGTTCTTC	CASSLIQGVDEQFF
few	TRBV4-2	-	TRBJ1-2	TGTGCCAGCAGCCGGGGGGAGGGGTTGGAGACCTATGGCTACACCTTC	CASSRGEGLETYGYTF
few	TRBV7-2	-	TRBJ2-1	TGTGCCAGCAGCTTAGTTGTCCATCAATGGTTCTTC	CASSLVVHQWFF
-	TRBV29-1	-	TRBJ1-2	TGCAGCGCCGGGAGTCCCGGACTCAGGGTGGACTATGGCTACACCTTC	CSAGSPGLRVDYGYTF
-	TRBV5-1	-	TRBJ1-2	TGCGCCAGCAGCTTGTCCGGGATAGCTAACTATGGCTACACCTTC	CASSLSGIANYGYTF
-	TRBV6-5	TRBD1	TRBJ2-1	TGTGCCAGCAGTGACAGGGGAGAGCAGCGTGAGCAGTTCTTC	CASSDRGEQREQFF
few	TRBV7-2	-	TRBJ1-2	TGTGCCAGCAGCACCGAACAGGTGGGGGGCTACACCTTC	CASSTEQVGGYTF
-	TRBV29-1	TRBD1	TRBJ1-2	TGCAGCGCCGAGGGATTAACAGGGGGTTCTAACTATGGCTACACCTTC	CSAEGLTGGSNYGYTF
few	TRBV5-4	TRBD2	TRBJ2-7	TGTGCCAGCAGCTTGGCCAGGCTAGCGGGAGCTGATGAGCAGTACTTC	CASSLARLAGADEQYF
-	TRBV6-6	TRBD1	TRBJ2-5	TGTGCCAGCAGTTACCCCCGGACAGGTGGGACCCAGTACTTC	CASSYPRTGGTQYF
few	TRBV28	-	TRBJ1-5	TGTGCCAGCAGTTCCATAATCAGGGGTTCAGGGAATCAGCCCCAGCATTTT	CASSSIIRGSGNQPQHF
-	TRBV7-2	-	TRBJ1-5	TGTGCCAGCAGCTTACAGGGATATCAGCCCCAGCATTTT	CASSLQGYQPQHF
few	TRBV6-5	-	TRBJ1-3	TGTGCCAGCAGCCAACAGGGCCGCTCTGGAAACACCATATATTTT	CASSQQGRSGNTIYF
few	TRBV18	-	TRBJ1-1	TGTGCCAGCTCACCACAGGGATATAGGGGTGGAACTGAAGCTTTCTTT	CASSPQGYRGGTEAFF
once	TRBV25-1	-	TRBJ1-1	TGTGCCAGCAGCGATCGGGACATCGACACTGAAGCTTTCTTT	CASSDRDIDTEAFF
-	TRBV19	-	TRBJ1-1	TGTGCCAGCGGTCGAGAAGCTTTCTTT	CASGREAFF
-	TRBV11-2	TRBD2	TRBJ2-1	TGTGCCAGCAGCCCCCGGTCCCCGGCGGGAGGGGGTGAGCAGTTCTTC	CASSPRSPAGGGEQFF
-	TRBV5-4	-	TRBJ2-1	TGTGCCAGCAGCCCAAAAGACGGGAGCTCCTACAATGAGCAGTTCTTC	CASSPKDGSSYNEQFF
-	TRBV7-2	-	TRBJ1-3	TGTGCCAGCAGCTTAGCTAAGATCGGTGGAAACACCATATATTTT	CASSLAKIGGNTIYF
once	TRBV7-3	-	TRBJ2-1	TGTGCCAGCAGCTCCGGGTCTCTCGGGGCCTACAATGAGCAGTTCTTC	CASSSGSLGAYNEQFF
-	TRBV5-4	TRBD2	TRBJ2-1	TGTGCCAGCAGCTTGGCTAGCGGCTCCAACAATGAGCAGTTCTTC	CASSLASGSNNEQFF
-	TRBV19	TRBD1	TRBJ1-2	TGTGCCAGTCAATGGACAGGGGGAAGTGACTATGGCTACACCTTC	CASQWTGGSDYGYTF
few	TRBV4-1	-	TRBJ1-1	TGCGCCAGCAGCCAAGTTCGGAGGAACACTGAAGCTTTCTTT	CASSQVRRNTEAFF
few	TRBV11-3	TRBD1	TRBJ2-3	TGTGCCAGCAGCGGGGGGACAGGGGCAACAGATACGCAGTATTTT	CASSGGTGATDTQYF
many	TRBV5-1	TRBD1	TRBJ1-1	TGCGCCAGCAGCACGGGACAGCCGAACACTGAAGCTTTCTTT	CASSTGQPNTEAFF
-	TRBV11-2	TRBD2	TRBJ2-7	TGTGCCAGCAGCTTCCGGACTAGCGGGAGTCGCGAGCAGTACTTC	CASSFRTSGSREQYF
-	TRBV7-2	TRBD1	TRBJ2-7	TGTGCCAGCAGCTTACTAGCAGGGGGCCACGAGCAGTACTTC	CASSLLAGGHEQYF
-	TRBV7-3	TRBD2	TRBJ2-2	TGTGCCAGCAGCCCCTCCGGCGGGGGGCGGGTCGGGGAGCTGTTTTTT	CASSPSGGGRVGELFF
-	TRBV5-6	TRBD1	TRBJ1-1	TGTGCCAGCAGTCGGGACAGGGGGATCATGAACACTGAAGCTTTCTTT	CASSRDRGIMNTEAFF
few	TRBV30	-	TRBJ1-5	TGTGCCTGGAGTACGTCAGAAAATCAGCCCCAGCATTTT	CAWSTSENQPQHF
few	TRBV4-2	TRBD1	TRBJ2-6	TGTGCCAGCAGCGGCGACAGGGCTGGGGCCAACGTCCTGACTTTC	CASSGDRAGANVLTF
few	TRBV19	TRBD1	TRBJ1-4	TGTGCCAGTAGCGCCGGGACAGGGGATGAAAAACTGTTTTTT	CASSAGTGDEKLFF
-	TRBV7-9	TRBD1	TRBJ1-2	TGTGCCAGCAGCGCGACAGGGGATGGCTACACCTTC	CASSATGDGYTF
-	TRBV10-3	-	TRBJ2-5	TGTGCCATCAGTGAGTCGAAGGGGCCCGAGACCCAGTACTTC	CAISESKGPETQYF
few	TRBV10-3	-	TRBJ1-5	TGTGCCATCAGTGAAGGACTGCATAATCAGCCCCAGCATTTT	CAISEGLHNQPQHF
many	TRBV28	TRBD1	TRBJ2-7	TGTGCCAGCAGCATCCCCCAGGGGGCAGCGTACGAGCAGTACTTC	CASSIPQGAAYEQYF
few	TRBV29-1	-	TRBJ1-2	TGCAGCGTTGAAGGCGTCGGAGGATCGGATGGCTACACCTTC	CSVEGVGGSDGYTF
few	TRBV5-1	-	TRBJ1-2	TGCGCCAGCAGCTTCACAGCTAACTATGGCTACACCTTC	CASSFTANYGYTF
few	TRBV25-1	-	TRBJ2-6	TGTGCCAGCAGTGGTCGAGTCTCTGGGGCCAACGTCCTGACTTTC	CASSGRVSGANVLTF
few	TRBV18	TRBD1	TRBJ1-1	TGTGCCAGCTCCCCACCCGCCCGACAGGGCACTGAAGCTTTCTTT	CASSPPARQGTEAFF
few	TRBV11-2	TRBD1	TRBJ2-2	TGTGCCAGCAGCTTAGACAGGGGGTTAGGCGGGGAGCTGTTTTTT	CASSLDRGLGGELFF
few	TRBV5-1	-	TRBJ2-2	TGCGCCAGCACCCCCACTCAATTCACCGGGGAGCTGTTTTTT	CASTPTQFTGELFF
-	TRBV4-1	-	TRBJ1-6	TGCGCCAGCAGCCAAGATCAGGTTAAGGATTCACCCCTCCACTTT	CASSQDQVKDSPLHF
-	TRBV30	-	TRBJ1-2	TGTGCCTGGGCTCAAATCGGGGCTAACTATGGCTACACCTTC	CAWAQIGANYGYTF